These 14 T cell receptor beta chains were all obtained from the same sample, sequenced in a study of shared clonotypes between healthy human individuals. Sequenced by immunoSEQ multiplex PCR; TCRdb stores in-frame clones only, minus some. The profile covers about 1.5 million clones, with approximately 98% appearing a single time and around 0.45% taken by the ten largest. The sample comprised naive CD4+ T cells sorted from blood. Stated subset: CD45RA+ positively selected. These receptor sequences come from a man in his thirties or forties in good health.

The chain links TRBV27 to TRBJ1-4; D is perhaps TRBD1 (6 bases). Germline V gene sequence: CDR1 MNHEY, CDR2 SMNVEV (reference sequence). The V end lost 6 bases, the J end lost 3 bases, and 14 bases lay between the germline ends. The CDR3 runs to 15 residues. The CDR3 reads CASRRNREPNEKLFF. CDR3 in DNA: TGTGCCAGCAGACGCAACAGGGAGCCTAATGAAAAACTGTTTTTT.

This chain uses TRBV7-9 with TRBJ1-2; 10 positions match TRBD1. J was trimmed by 7 bases and V by 1 base; bases with no gene match: 3. Germline CDR1 is SEHNR and CDR2 is FQNEAQ (reference sequence). This CDR3 region has 14 residues. The CDR3 nucleotides read TGTGCCAGCAGCTTAGGACAGGGGGCGCGTGGCTACACCTTC. Encoded protein: CASSLGQGARGYTF.

This chain joins TRBV28 and TRBJ2-6; D is perhaps TRBD2 (6 bases). The germline gives CDR1 MDHEN, CDR2 SYDVKM. The CDR3 totals 15 residues. The germline V and J ends were trimmed by 9 bases and 1 base, with 13 bases remaining between them. In nucleotides, the CDR3 is TGTGCCAGTTGGGGGACTCCTTCTGGGGCCAACGTCCTGACTTTC. Its translation is CASWGTPSGANVLTF.

With respect to this clone: Other DNA sequences in this sample translate to the same CDR3. The rearrangement joins TRBV9 to TRBJ2-3; TRBD2 agrees at 8 bases. This CDR3 has 15 residues. V was clipped by 0 bases and J by 3 bases; unmatched bases: 3. Germline CDR1 SGDLS, CDR2 YYNGEE. CDR3 DNA: TGTGCCAGCAGCGTAGTGGGCGGGAGGACAGATACGCAGTATTTT. As protein: CASSVVGGRTDTQYF.

The J gene is TRBJ2-7, the V gene TRBV10-2; 7 nucleotides match TRBD1. The ends lost 6 bases at V and 0 bases at J; junction bases unmatched: 11. The CDR3 covers 16 residues. Germline V gene lookup returns CDR1 WSHSY and CDR2 SAAADI. The CDR3 loop reads CASRFGTAASSYEQYF. The CDR3 DNA reads TGCGCCAGCAGGTTCGGGACAGCCGCTTCCTCCTACGAGCAGTACTTC.

The genes are TRBV9 and TRBJ1-1, with D possibly TRBD1 on 5 matching bases. Germline assignment: CDR1 SGDLS and CDR2 YYNGEE. The CDR3 loop spans 14 amino acids. Trimming took off 3 bases at V and 8 bases at J, with 17 bases between the two ends. The CDR3: CASSEGKGRGEAFF. DNA for the CDR3: TGTGCCAGCAGCGAGGGAAAGGGGAGGGGCGAAGCTTTCTTT.

The chain combines TRBV15 with TRBJ2-5; perhaps TRBD1 as D (5 bases). This CDR3 region has 13 residues. V shed 2 bases and J shed 5 bases, with 9 bases lying between them. Germline V gene lookup returns CDR1 LNHNV and CDR2 YYDKDF (reference sequence). The CDR3 coding sequence is TGTGCCACCAGCAGAAATCCAGGGGAGACCCAGTACTTC. Protein: CATSRNPGETQYF.

This clone was observed a single time. Other DNA sequences in this sample translate to the same CDR3. The chain combines TRBV5-1 with TRBJ2-3; D uncertain. The germline V gene has CDR1 SGHRS and CDR2 YFSETQ. Trimming cost V 1 base and J 2 bases, with 8 bases left between them. The CDR3 runs to 14 residues. CDR3 in amino acids: CASSLHSSTDTQYF. CDR3 bases: TGCGCCAGCAGCTTGCATAGCTCCACAGATACGCAGTATTTT.

V usage is TRBV27 and J usage is TRBJ2-1; 10 nucleotides match TRBD1. This CDR3 comprises 14 residues. Trimming at V came to 5 bases and at J to 8 bases, leaving 6 bases not matched to a gene. In germline, CDR1 is MNHEY, CDR2 SMNVEV (reference sequence). The CDR3, as DNA: TGTGCCAGCAGTAGGGGACAGGGGCGGGATGAGCAGTTCTTC. This translates into CASSRGQGRDEQFF.

The rearrangement joins TRBV5-4 to TRBJ1-3; D unresolved. There are 16 residues in the CDR3. V lost 4 bases and J lost 0, with 14 bases in between. Germline V gives CDR1 SGHNT, CDR2 YYREEE (reference sequence). The CDR3 region is CASSIGGPYSGNTIYF. As DNA, the CDR3 is TGTGCCAGCAGCATTGGTGGGCCGTACTCTGGAAACACCATATATTTT.

This chain links TRBV5-4 with TRBJ2-1; 11 nucleotides align to TRBD1. The CDR3 is made up of 15 amino acids. The V gene's germline CDR1 is SGHNT and CDR2 YYREEE (reference sequence). The V segment lost 4 bases and the J segment 4 bases; nucleotides outside the gene matches: 4. CDR3 residues: CASSEGQGGYNEQFF. CDR3 DNA: TGTGCCAGCAGCGAGGGACAGGGGGGGTACAATGAGCAGTTCTTC.

The chain employs TRBV5-4 and TRBJ2-3; 10 bases are a match to TRBD2. The J segment lost 10 bases and the V segment lost 6 bases, leaving 14 bases of the junction unmatched. This CDR3 comprises 15 residues. Looked up from germline, CDR1 is SGHNT and CDR2 is YYREEE (reference sequence). CDR3 in amino acids: CASTAGASGGRSQYF. The CDR3 DNA follows: TGTGCCAGCACCGCGGGGGCTAGCGGGGGACGGTCGCAGTATTTT.

Regarding this clone: Additional DNA sequences in this sample encode the identical CDR3. The chain links TRBV5-1 to TRBJ2-1; 11 bases map to TRBD2. Per the germline V gene, CDR1 is SGHRS and CDR2 is YFSETQ. V dropped 4 bases and J dropped 1; count of bases not matched to a gene: 1. The CDR3 sequence is 15 residues long. Written as DNA, the CDR3 is TGCGCCAGCAGCCGGACTAGCGGGTCCTACAATGAGCAGTTCTTC. Its translation: CASSRTSGSYNEQFF.

A single count supports this clone. V usage is TRBV19 and J usage is TRBJ2-3; the D call may be TRBD1 or TRBD2 (5 bases each). This CDR3 has 15 amino acids. Germline lookup yields CDR1 LNHDA and CDR2 SQIVND (reference sequence). Deletions cut 3 bases from V and 2 bases from J, with 12 bases between. CDR3 sequence reads: CASSILGENTDTQYF. The CDR3 DNA sequence: TGTGCCAGTAGTATTTTAGGGGAGAACACAGATACGCAGTATTTT.